This T cell receptor beta chain was retrieved from a study of beta chain features in type 1 diabetes. Per the germline V gene, CDR1 is MGHDK and CDR2 is SYGVNS. Unmatched junction bases numbered 9, after V lost 4 bases and J lost 6 bases. This CDR3 has 15 residues. Expressed TCRB transcripts were sequenced because the entire RNA isolate underwent reverse transcription. Method: immunoSEQ multiplex PCR; TCRdb's copy keeps in-frame clones and lacks some. The table has a few hundred thousand clones, 10% to 15% seen once; the top ten hold 0.0085% to 0.012%. Study findings and constraints: In every one of the four CD4+ subsets, TCRB CDR3s were moderately but significantly shorter in Type 1 diabetes patients.

This clone has more than one count but fewer than ten. The antigen is unknown. This TCR derives from a woman between 18 and 30 years old with type 1 diabetes. The V call is TRBV25-1, the J call TRBJ2-7; 10 bases are shared with TRBD1. The sample was naive CD4+ T cells from blood. CDR3 sequence (DNA): TGTGCCAGCAGTGCCCCCGGGACAGGGGATGGCGAGCAGTACTTC. Its translation: CASSAPGTGDGEQYF.